The clone carrying this TCR beta chain is classed as medium-sized. The antigen remains unidentified. Stated treatment: roughly 11-day PBMC culture with coronavirus spike peptide pools or control peptides (ViraFEST assay). The entry originates in a study of vaccination and CD4 T cells after COVID-19. At the Johns Hopkins FTIC core, DNA taken from cultured CD4+ T cells was sequenced by way of the Oncomine TCR Beta short-read assay. TCRdb re-called the PCR reads through MiXCR, storing one row per CDR3 protein. The table lists about 3,500 distinct CDR3 sequences, 16% of them singletons. The clonotype originates from a human donor who had recovered from COVID-19. Sample: CD4+ T cells from blood, cultured in vitro.

The CDR3 bases are TGTGCCAGCAGTCAGGGGAGTAATCAGCCCCAGCATTTT. Its translation: CASSQGSNQPQHF. V gene TRBV6-4 combines with J gene TRBJ1-5, with a possible D match to TRBD1 (6 bases). Looked up from germline, CDR1 is MRHNA and CDR2 is SNTAGT. This CDR3 is 13 amino acids long. Trimming removed 5 bases from V and 4 bases from J, with 9 bases in between.